The T cell receptor (beta chain) under discussion was sequenced for a study of OX40 agonist ivuxolimab in advanced cancers. The wider study: Ivuxolimab, an antibody that agonizes OX40 (CD134), was administered to the patients. Regarding the study as a whole: The study did not work out the antigen specificity of the expanded peripheral T cells. CD8+ T cells showed, on average, more clonal expansion than CD4+ cells.

Profiling relied on immunoSEQ multiplex PCR, and the TCRdb table lists in-frame clones only, not all of them. The repertoire holds some 71,000 clones, roughly 84% seen once, with 0.78% in the top ten. In germline, CDR1 is SGHNT, CDR2 YYREEE (reference sequence). This CDR3 region has 16 residues. V shed 4 bases, J shed 2 bases, and the junction held 8 bases outside the gene matches. This clone is judged medium-sized. Its antigen is not identified. The sequencing used CD4+ or CD8+ T cells sorted from blood, collected in a trial of the OX40 agonist ivuxolimab. The chain links TRBV5-4 to TRBJ2-4, with TRBD1 identical over 8 bases. The TCR sequence derives from an adult with an advanced solid tumor such as melanoma, head and neck, liver or kidney cancer. The CDR3, as DNA: TGTGCCAGCAGCAAGGACAGGGTTGGGACCAAAAACATTCAGTACTTC. Translated: CASSKDRVGTKNIQYF. Filled out from reference TRBV5-4 and TRBJ2-4, the complete variable domain reads ETGVTQSPTHLIKTRGQQVTLRCSSQSGHNTVSWYQQALGQGPQFIFQYYREEENGRGNFPPRFSGLQFPNYSSELNVNALELDDSALYLCASSKDRVGTKNIQYFGAGTRLSVL.